A single T cell receptor (beta chain) is shown here with its context. The antigen is undetermined. Germline V gene data show CDR1 as SEHNR and CDR2 as FQNEAQ (reference sequence). Trimming stripped 5 bases from V and 1 base from J, with 8 bases between. This CDR3 comprises 13 residues. The primer mix covered 54 TRBV segments and 13 TRBJ segments. Clones were read by immunoSEQ multiplex PCR, and TCRdb kept only the in-frame ones, dropping some. The table shows approximately 86,000 clones, with more than 75% occurring only once. This record comes from a study of T cell repertoires and HLA-DP antigens. The sequencing input was CD4+ T cells from PBMCs. The receptor comes from a man aged 50 or older in good health and CMV-seronegative. The genes are TRBV7-9 and TRBJ1-1; no definite D call. The CDR3 sequence: CASSPKGNTEAFF. DNA of the CDR3: TGTGCCAGCAGCCCAAAGGGGAACACTGAAGCTTTCTTT.